These T cell receptor beta chains were read from a single sample in a study of shared clonotypes between healthy human individuals. Clones were sequenced by immunoSEQ multiplex PCR, and TCRdb holds only the in-frame ones, with some missing. Of about 2 million clones in the sample, roughly 94% were seen once. Sequencing used naive CD4+ T cells sorted from blood. These receptor sequences come from a man aged 18 to 29 in good health. CDR3s include the opening cysteine and the closing phenylalanine or tryptophan. D genes are given only for firm matches. Size tells how often a clone was seen (once, few, many) or the class of an expanded clone, and some rows leave it out.

size	J	D	V	length	CDR3	DNA
-	TRBJ2-3	-	TRBV25-1	12	CASSSSTDTQYF	TGTGCCAGCAGCTCCAGCACAGATACGCAGTATTTT
-	TRBJ1-1	-	TRBV18	15	CATRQTPEVSTEAFF	TGTGCCACCCGACAAACCCCTGAGGTGAGCACTGAAGCTTTCTTT
once	TRBJ1-4	-	TRBV19	14	CASSQVPTGEKLFF	TGTGCCAGTAGCCAGGTCCCAACCGGCGAAAAACTGTTTTTT
-	TRBJ2-5	TRBD2	TRBV10-3	13	CAISSGGKETQYF	TGTGCCATCAGCTCCGGGGGGAAGGAGACCCAGTACTTC
-	TRBJ2-7	TRBD1	TRBV27	13	CASRGQGSYEQYF	TGTGCCAGCAGGGGACAGGGATCCTACGAGCAGTACTTC
-	TRBJ2-5	-	TRBV18	14	CASSPPARGETQYF	TGTGCCAGCTCACCACCGGCACGGGGCGAGACCCAGTACTTC
once	TRBJ1-4	-	TRBV10-3	11	CAISPGEKLFF	TGTGCCATCAGTCCCGGGGAAAAACTGTTTTTT
-	TRBJ2-7	-	TRBV5-1	16	CASSLEPGREGGEQYF	TGCGCCAGCAGCTTGGAACCGGGACGAGAGGGGGGCGAGCAGTACTTC
-	TRBJ2-5	-	TRBV4-1	15	CASSQLGLSQETQYF	TGCGCCAGCAGCCAACTTGGGCTCTCCCAAGAGACCCAGTACTTC
-	TRBJ1-5	-	TRBV7-4	16	CASSPREDLPWQPQHF	TGTGCCAGCAGCCCTAGGGAGGACCTTCCGTGGCAGCCCCAGCATTTT
-	TRBJ2-7	-	TRBV14	14	CASSHIQVALEQYF	TGTGCCAGCAGCCATATACAGGTCGCACTCGAGCAGTACTTC
-	TRBJ1-4	-	TRBV28	14	CASSQARGAQKLFF	TGTGCCAGCAGTCAGGCTCGGGGCGCGCAAAAACTGTTTTTT
-	TRBJ2-3	TRBD1	TRBV11-3	15	CASSTGQGPTDTQYF	TGTGCCAGCAGCACTGGACAGGGACCCACAGATACGCAGTATTTT
-	TRBJ1-4	-	TRBV6-1	11	CAGGANEKLFF	TGTGCGGGGGGTGCTAATGAAAAACTGTTTTTT
once	TRBJ2-5	TRBD2	TRBV5-1	17	CASSLGAGRSGQETQYF	TGCGCCAGCAGCTTGGGAGCGGGAAGGTCCGGGCAAGAGACCCAGTACTTC
-	TRBJ1-3	-	TRBV4-1	13	CASSQVYGGTIYF	TGCGCCAGCAGCCAAGTTTACGGAGGCACCATATATTTT
-	TRBJ1-2	TRBD1	TRBV5-4	15	CASSFRTGTNYGYTF	TGTGCCAGCAGCTTTAGGACAGGGACGAACTATGGCTACACCTTC
-	TRBJ1-1	TRBD1	TRBV5-4	17	CASSGGQRGRGNTEAFF	TGTGCCAGCAGCGGGGGACAGAGGGGGCGGGGGAACACTGAAGCTTTCTTT
once	TRBJ2-1	TRBD1	TRBV29-1	13	CSVDGTGGNEQFF	TGCAGCGTTGATGGGACAGGGGGTAATGAGCAGTTCTTC
-	TRBJ1-2	-	TRBV4-2	15	CASSQDRQANYGYTF	TGTGCCAGCAGCCAAGATCGACAGGCTAACTATGGCTACACCTTC
-	TRBJ2-7	-	TRBV7-2	14	CASRHPQGSYEQYF	TGTGCCAGCAGACACCCGCAGGGCTCCTACGAGCAGTACTTC
-	TRBJ1-6	-	TRBV6-1	14	CASGFDRNNSPLHF	TGTGCCAGCGGATTTGACAGGAATAATTCACCCCTCCACTTT
-	TRBJ2-3	TRBD2	TRBV10-3	16	CAISESLAASTDTQYF	TGTGCCATCAGTGAGTCGCTAGCGGCTAGCACAGATACGCAGTATTTT
-	TRBJ1-1	-	TRBV5-4	13	CASSLDGYTEAFF	TGTGCCAGCAGCTTGGACGGGTACACTGAAGCTTTCTTT
-	TRBJ2-1	-	TRBV6-6	13	CASRGIVGNEQFF	TGTGCCAGCAGAGGAATCGTGGGCAATGAGCAGTTCTTC
-	TRBJ1-5	-	TRBV28	15	CASSSGQLSNQPQHF	TGTGCCAGCAGTTCGGGGCAGCTTAGCAATCAGCCCCAGCATTTT
once	TRBJ1-4	TRBD1	TRBV28	13	CASNGRGREKLFF	TGTGCCAGCAATGGTAGGGGGCGCGAAAAACTGTTTTTT
once	TRBJ2-7	-	TRBV5-1	14	CASSLGQGPYEQYF	TGCGCCAGCAGCTTGGGGCAGGGACCCTACGAGCAGTACTTC
-	TRBJ2-1	TRBD2	TRBV10-3	14	CATRTSGGYNEQFF	TGTGCCACTAGGACTAGCGGGGGGTACAATGAGCAGTTCTTC
-	TRBJ1-2	-	TRBV5-6	15	CASSLGPLEGHGYTF	TGTGCCAGCAGCTTGGGACCCCTAGAGGGGCATGGCTACACCTTC
-	TRBJ2-4	-	TRBV5-4	16	CASSLGPGDGEDIQYF	TGTGCCAGCAGCTTGGGCCCCGGGGACGGGGAGGACATTCAGTACTTC
-	TRBJ2-3	-	TRBV29-1	14	CSVVWRGGTDTQYF	TGCAGCGTTGTATGGAGGGGGGGGACAGATACGCAGTATTTT
-	TRBJ2-2	-	TRBV5-6	16	CASSFGPGSNTGELFF	TGTGCCAGCAGCTTTGGGCCAGGGAGTAACACCGGGGAGCTGTTTTTT
-	TRBJ2-2	-	TRBV29-1	13	CSVGASPTGELFF	TGCAGCGTTGGGGCCAGCCCGACCGGGGAGCTGTTTTTT
once	TRBJ2-3	-	TRBV30	14	CAWSRRGRGDTQYF	TGTGCCTGGAGTCGCAGGGGCCGAGGAGATACGCAGTATTTT
-	TRBJ1-5	-	TRBV29-1	17	CRAGGGRGGYSNQPQHF	TGCAGAGCTGGGGGTGGCAGGGGAGGATATAGCAATCAGCCCCAGCATTTT
-	TRBJ1-2	TRBD1	TRBV6-5	14	CASSSTGGLYGYTF	TGTGCCAGCAGTAGTACAGGGGGCCTCTACGGCTACACCTTC
-	TRBJ2-2	TRBD1	TRBV5-1	16	CASSRDRGPMAGELFF	TGCGCCAGCAGTCGGGACAGGGGCCCTATGGCCGGGGAGCTGTTTTTT
-	TRBJ1-3	-	TRBV4-1	17	CASSRTGGGFSGNTIYF	TGCGCCAGCAGCCGAACTGGGGGGGGTTTCTCTGGAAACACCATATATTTT
once	TRBJ1-3	-	TRBV6-1	14	CASRVHRAGNTIYF	TGTGCCAGCAGGGTACACAGGGCTGGAAACACCATATATTTT
-	TRBJ2-3	-	TRBV4-1	16	CASSPQLADDTDTQYF	TGCGCCAGCAGCCCACAACTAGCAGACGACACAGATACGCAGTATTTT
-	TRBJ2-6	-	TRBV19	11	CASTGANVLTF	TGTGCCAGTACTGGGGCCAACGTCCTGACTTTC
-	TRBJ2-3	TRBD2	TRBV5-6	17	CASSFRTSGGAQDTQYF	TGTGCCAGCAGCTTTCGGACTAGCGGGGGGGCCCAGGATACGCAGTATTTT
-	TRBJ1-6	-	TRBV27	15	CASSLSGILQAPLHF	TGTGCCAGCAGTTTGTCAGGGATTCTCCAGGCACCCCTCCACTTT
-	TRBJ2-1	-	TRBV7-9	16	CASSWDSPSSYNEQFF	TGTGCCAGCAGCTGGGACTCTCCGAGCTCCTACAATGAGCAGTTCTTC
-	TRBJ1-1	-	TRBV19	17	CASSIDGRGIKNTEAFF	TGTGCCAGTAGTATAGACGGCAGGGGAATTAAGAACACTGAAGCTTTCTTT
-	TRBJ2-2	-	TRBV11-3	16	CASSFFAGKNTGELFF	TGTGCCAGCAGCTTCTTTGCGGGGAAGAACACCGGGGAGCTGTTTTTT
-	TRBJ2-7	-	TRBV7-2	14	CASSLAVSSYEQYF	TGTGCCAGCAGCTTAGCAGTGAGCTCCTACGAGCAGTACTTC
once	TRBJ2-7	-	TRBV7-2	14	CASSSLSSSYEQYF	TGTGCCAGCAGCTCCTTGTCAAGCTCCTACGAGCAGTACTTC
-	TRBJ2-7	TRBD1	TRBV5-1	15	CASSLASGTAYEQYF	TGCGCCAGCAGCTTGGCCAGTGGGACAGCCTACGAGCAGTACTTC